This T cell receptor (beta chain) was recorded in a study of cytomegalovirus exposure and HLA in healthy donors. Overall study context: The 120 validation repertoires used the same platform as the approximately 620 first-cohort repertoires (as reported by a later analysis). Regarding the study as a whole: Diagnosis of cytomegalovirus status made by the classifier reportedly showed high specificity and sensitivity. Altogether, some 170 TCR beta chains were recorded as cytomegalovirus-associated.

Produced via immunoSEQ multiplex PCR; TCRdb's table is partial and in-frame only. The sample carries 200,000 or so clones, roughly 82% recorded once. This clone is a singleton in its sample. Its antigen is currently unknown. Germline-derived CDR1 and CDR2 are SGHTS and YDEGEE. This CDR3 is 14 amino acids long. Trimming took 2 bases from V and 3 from J, leaving 12 bases between them. The donors belonged to the roughly 120-subject validation cohort, separate from the roughly 670-subject first cohort. The sample taken for sequencing was PBMCs. The sequence derives from a woman in her 30s in good health and CMV-seropositive. The chain joins TRBV5-8 to TRBJ2-7; unclear D gene. The CDR3 loop is CASSLGGNDYEQYF. The CDR3 nucleotides are TGTGCCAGCAGCTTAGGCGGCAACGACTACGAGCAGTACTTC. The full variable domain, with the rest looked up from reference TRBV5-8 and TRBJ2-7, is EAGVTQSPTHLIKTRGQQATLRCSPISGHTSVYWYQQALGLGLQFLLWYDEGEERNRGNFPPRFSGRQFPNYSSELNVNALELEDSALYLCASSLGGNDYEQYFGPGTRLTVT.